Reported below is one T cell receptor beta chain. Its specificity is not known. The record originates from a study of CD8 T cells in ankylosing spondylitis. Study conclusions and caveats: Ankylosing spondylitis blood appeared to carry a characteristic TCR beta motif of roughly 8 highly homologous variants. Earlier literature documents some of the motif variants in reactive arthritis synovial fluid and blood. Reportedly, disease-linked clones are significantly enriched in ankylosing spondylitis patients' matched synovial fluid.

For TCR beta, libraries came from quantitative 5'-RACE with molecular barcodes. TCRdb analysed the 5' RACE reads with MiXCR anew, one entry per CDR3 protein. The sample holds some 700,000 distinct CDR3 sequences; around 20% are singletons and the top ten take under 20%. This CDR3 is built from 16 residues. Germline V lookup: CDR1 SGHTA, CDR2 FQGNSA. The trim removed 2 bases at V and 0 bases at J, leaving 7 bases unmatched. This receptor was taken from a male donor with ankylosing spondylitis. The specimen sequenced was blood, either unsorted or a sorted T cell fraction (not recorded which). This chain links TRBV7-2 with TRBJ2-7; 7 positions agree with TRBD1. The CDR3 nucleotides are TGTGCCAGCAGCTTAAAGACAGGGACAAGCTCCTACGAGCAGTACTTC. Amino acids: CASSLKTGTSSYEQYF.